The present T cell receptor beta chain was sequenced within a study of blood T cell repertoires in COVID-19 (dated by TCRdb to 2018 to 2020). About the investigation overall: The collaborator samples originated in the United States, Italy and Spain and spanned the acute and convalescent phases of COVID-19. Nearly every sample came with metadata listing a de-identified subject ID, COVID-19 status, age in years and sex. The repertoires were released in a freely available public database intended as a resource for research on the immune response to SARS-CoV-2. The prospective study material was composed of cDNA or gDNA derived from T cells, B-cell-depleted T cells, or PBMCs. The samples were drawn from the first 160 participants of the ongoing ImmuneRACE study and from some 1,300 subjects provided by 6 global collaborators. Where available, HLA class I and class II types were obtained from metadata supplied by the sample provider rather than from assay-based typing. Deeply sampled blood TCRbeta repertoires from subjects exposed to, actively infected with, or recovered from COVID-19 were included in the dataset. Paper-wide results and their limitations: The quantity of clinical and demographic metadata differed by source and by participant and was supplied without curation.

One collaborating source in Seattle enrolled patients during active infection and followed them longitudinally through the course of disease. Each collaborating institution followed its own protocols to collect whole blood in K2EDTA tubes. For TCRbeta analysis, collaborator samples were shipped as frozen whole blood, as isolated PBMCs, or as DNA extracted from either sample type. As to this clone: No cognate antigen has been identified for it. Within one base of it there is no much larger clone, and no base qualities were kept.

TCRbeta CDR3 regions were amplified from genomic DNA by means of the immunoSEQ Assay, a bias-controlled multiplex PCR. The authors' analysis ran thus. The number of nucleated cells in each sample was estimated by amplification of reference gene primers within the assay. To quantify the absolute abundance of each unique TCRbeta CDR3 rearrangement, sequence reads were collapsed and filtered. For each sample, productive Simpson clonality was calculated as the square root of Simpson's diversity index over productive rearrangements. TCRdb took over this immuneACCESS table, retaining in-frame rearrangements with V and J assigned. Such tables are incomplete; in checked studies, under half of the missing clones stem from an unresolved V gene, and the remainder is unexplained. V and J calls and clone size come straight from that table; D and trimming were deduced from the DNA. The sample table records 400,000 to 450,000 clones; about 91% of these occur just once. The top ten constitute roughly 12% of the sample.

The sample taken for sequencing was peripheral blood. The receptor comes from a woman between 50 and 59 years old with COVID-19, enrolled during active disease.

The DNA sequence reads TGTGCCAGCAAAACAGAGCTGAACACTGAAGCTTTCTTT. Translated, it gives CASKTELNTEAFF. Here the chain combines TRBV2 and TRBJ1-1, with the D gene call left open. V gives up 7 bases and J gives up 0 bases, and the segment between their germline ends measures 9 bases. According to the germline V gene, CDR1 reads SNHLY and CDR2 reads FYNNEI. Taken from cysteine to phenylalanine, the CDR3 has 13 residues. The entry retains the CDR3 DNA only, 39 bases that are in frame from base 1.